Here is one T cell receptor (beta chain) with its context. Its antigen remains unidentified. Base qualities are missing; no much larger clone stands one base away. TCRbeta CDR3 regions were amplified from genomic DNA using the immunoSEQ Assay, a bias-controlled multiplex PCR. In the source study's methods: The number of nucleated cells in each sample was estimated by amplification of reference gene primers within the assay. To quantify the absolute abundance of each unique TCRbeta CDR3 rearrangement, sequence reads were collapsed and filtered. For each sample, productive Simpson clonality was calculated as the square root of Simpson's diversity index across productive rearrangements. This is the immuneACCESS table as TCRdb keeps it, with only in-frame sequences that have V and J called. A part of the clones is gone; compared with another copy, unresolved V genes explain less than half, and the rest is unexplained. Clone size and V and J calls were adopted from that table, with D and trimming inferred from the DNA. The sample table records fewer than 350,000 clones; about 83% of these occur just once. 6% to 7% of the sample goes to the ten largest clones.

These data are taken from a study of blood T cell repertoires in COVID-19 (dated by TCRdb to 2018 to 2021). Background for the entire study: The collaborator samples originated in the United States, Italy and Spain and spanned the acute and convalescent phases of COVID-19. The prospective study material was composed of cDNA or gDNA derived from T cells, B-cell-depleted T cells, or PBMCs. Subjects who had been exposed to COVID-19, were actively infected with it, or had recovered from it provided the deeply sampled blood TCRbeta repertoires that made up the dataset. A freely available public database, intended as a resource for researchers studying the immune response to SARS-CoV-2, is where the repertoires were released. Samples came from the ongoing ImmuneRACE study (first 160 participants) plus 1,254 subjects from 6 global collaborators. Sample metadata almost always included a de-identified subject ID, COVID-19 status, age in years and sex. Where HLA class I and class II types were available, the types were taken from metadata supplied by the sample provider, not from assay-based typing.

The paper's findings and limits, for the study overall: The amount of clinical and demographic metadata varied by source and participant and was provided uncurated.

From its cysteine to its phenylalanine, the CDR3 spans 18 amino acids. Just CDR3 DNA is preserved here, 54 bases in frame from base 1. CDR1 and CDR2 are drawn from the germline V gene (reference sequence): LGHDT, YNNKEL. V lost 3 bases and J lost 7 bases, and the count of bases not matched to a germline gene is 15. Participants in the prospective study were enrolled through a virtual design, were aged roughly 18 to 100 years, and lived in about two dozen United States geographic areas. In the prospective study, participants were assigned to cohorts based on the clinical history participants reported in a screening survey and a study questionnaire. Recovered participants in ImmuneRACE Cohort 3 were defined by two consecutive negative NP/OP PCR tests, clearance by a healthcare professional, or resolution of symptoms. In the prospective study, mobile phlebotomists collected whole blood, serum and a nasopharyngeal or oropharyngeal swab from each participant. Over a roughly 2-month period, participants in the prospective study had the option of providing additional blood draws and questionnaires. Prospective study blood samples were shipped either frozen or at room temperature before DNA extraction.

The TCR sequence derives from a woman between 35 and 50 years old who had recovered from COVID-19. The chain joins TRBV3-1 (or the pseudogene TRBV3-2) to TRBJ2-1; TRBD1 lines up with 10 middle nucleotides. The sample comprised PBMCs or T cells enriched from blood (not recorded which). The nucleotide sequence reads as follows: TGTGCCAGCAGCCAGGGGCTGACCGGGACAGGGGTTGGGAATGAGCAGTTCTTC. It translates as CASSQGLTGTGVGNEQFF.